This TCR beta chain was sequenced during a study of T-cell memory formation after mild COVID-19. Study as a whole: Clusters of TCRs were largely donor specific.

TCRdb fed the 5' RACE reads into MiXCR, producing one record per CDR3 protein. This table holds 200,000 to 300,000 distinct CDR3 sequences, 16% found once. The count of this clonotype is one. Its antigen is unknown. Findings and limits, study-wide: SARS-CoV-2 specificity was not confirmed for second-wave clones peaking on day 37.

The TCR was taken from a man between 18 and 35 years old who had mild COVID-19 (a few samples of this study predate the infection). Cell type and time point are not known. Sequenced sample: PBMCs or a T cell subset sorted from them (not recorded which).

This CDR3 is CAWRDRGSDGYTF. DNA of the CDR3: TGTGCCTGGAGGGACAGGGGAAGTGATGGCTACACCTTC. The chain uses TRBV30 and TRBJ1-2; 9 bases fit TRBD1. CDR3 length: 13 residues. In germline, CDR1 is GTSNPN, CDR2 SVGIG (reference sequence). The V and J ends lost 3 bases and 6 bases, in that order; junction bases with no gene match: 5.